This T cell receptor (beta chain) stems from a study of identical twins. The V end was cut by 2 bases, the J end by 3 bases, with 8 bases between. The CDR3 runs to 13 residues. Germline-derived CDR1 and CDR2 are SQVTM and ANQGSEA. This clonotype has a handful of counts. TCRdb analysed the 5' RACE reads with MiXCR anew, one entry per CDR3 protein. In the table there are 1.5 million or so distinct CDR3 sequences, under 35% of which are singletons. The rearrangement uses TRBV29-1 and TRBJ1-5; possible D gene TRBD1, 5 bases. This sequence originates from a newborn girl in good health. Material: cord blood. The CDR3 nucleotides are TGCAGCGTTGAAACAGGACACAATCAGCCCCAGCATTTT. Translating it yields CSVETGHNQPQHF.